Sequencing of this TCR beta chain was carried out in a study of shared clonotypes between healthy human individuals. Across the whole study: A couple of female and a few male donors aged 18 to 49 were enrolled. Study-wide findings and caveats: The naive CD4 repertoires of a few donors were compared, and roughly 5% of clonotypes were shared.

For this clone: Antigen specificity is unknown.

V shed 2 bases, J shed 0 bases, and the junction held 10 bases outside the gene matches. CDR1 and CDR2 from the germline V gene are SGHDT and YYEEEE. This CDR3 region has 17 residues. CD45RO negativity and positive selection for CCR7 defined naive CD8 cells, a population that excluded terminally differentiated effector memory CD45RA+ cells. Caucasian adults residing in Nashville, Tennessee made up all the donors. The assay was run at deep level. Assay used: immunoSEQ multiplex PCR; TCRdb lists only in-frame clones, some missing. The sample contains around 620,000 clones, 90% to 95% of which appear only once.

The chain carries TRBV5-6 and TRBJ2-7; TRBD2 agrees at 8 bases. This receptor was obtained from a woman in her twenties or thirties in good health. Sequenced input: naive CD8+ T cells sorted from blood. The CDR3 sequence is CASSLEPGLGSSYEQYF. The CDR3, as DNA: TGTGCCAGCAGCTTAGAACCGGGACTAGGGAGCTCCTACGAGCAGTACTTC. The full variable domain, in which reference TRBV5-6 and TRBJ2-7 provide the parts outside the CDR3, is DAGVTQSPTHLIKTRGQQVTLRCSPKSGHDTVSWYQQALGQGPQFIFQYYEEEERQRGNFPDRFSGHQFPNYSSELNVNALLLGDSALYLCASSLEPGLGSSYEQYFGPGTRLTVT.